This T cell receptor beta chain was identified in a study of molecular identifiers for immune sequencing clone quantification. Study-wide results and limits: Barcodes shared by identical TCR molecules could lead to underestimated sizes of highly expanded clones.

Trimming stripped 4 bases from V and 3 bases from J, with 12 bases between. Per germline, CDR1 SGHDN and CDR2 FVKESK. This CDR3 contains 14 residues. This clonotype was observed at least ten times. Its antigen is as yet unknown. TCRdb used MiXCR to reprocess the PCR reads, holding one entry per CDR3 protein. The sample contains some 590,000 distinct CDR3 sequences, less than 30% of which appear only once. Input for naive CD8 libraries was roughly 19,000 to 1,000,000 sorted cells; the RNA fraction used was 10%, 30% or 50%. Based on a CD8+CD4-CCR7+CD45RA+ profile, naive CD8 T cells were sorted. The material sequenced was naive CD8+ T cells from blood, with Jurkat cell RNA spiked in. Subset in this sample: FACS-sorted CD8+CD4-CCR7+CD45RA+ naive T cells. The chain is built from TRBV14 and TRBJ1-1; D unclear. This TCR was sampled from a human donor in good health. Some libraries in this study had Jurkat cell RNA spiked in. CDR3 DNA: TGTGCCAGCAGCCGTAGTGTGGTTGACACTGAAGCTTTCTTT. Amino acids: CASSRSVVDTEAFF.